Sequencing of this T cell receptor beta chain was carried out in a study of blood T cell repertoires in COVID-19 (dated by TCRdb to about 2020). In the study overall: Collaborator samples came from the United States, Italy and Spain and covered acute and convalescent phases of COVID-19. The material from the prospective study consisted of cDNA or gDNA derived from T cells, B-cell-depleted T cells, or PBMCs. Subjects who had been exposed to COVID-19, were actively infected with it, or had recovered from it provided the deeply sampled blood TCRbeta repertoires that made up the dataset. The repertoires were released in a freely available public database meant as a resource for research on the immune response to SARS-CoV-2. The samples were drawn from two sources: the first 160 participants of the ongoing ImmuneRACE study, and 1,254 subjects contributed by 6 global collaborators. The sample metadata nearly always contained a de-identified subject ID, COVID-19 status, age in years and sex. HLA class I and class II types, where available, came from metadata supplied by the sample provider rather than from assay-based typing.

Whole blood was collected in K2EDTA tubes by collaborating institutions according to the institutions' own protocols. For TCRbeta analysis, collaborators shipped samples as frozen whole blood, isolated PBMCs, or DNA extracted from either of those sample types. The full study reports these points: The amount of clinical and demographic metadata varied by source and participant and was provided uncurated.

The immunoSEQ Assay, a bias-controlled multiplex PCR, was used to amplify TCRbeta CDR3 regions from genomic DNA. Per the source publication's procedure: Nucleated cell counts per sample were estimated from amplification of reference gene primers within the assay. Sequence reads were collapsed and filtered to measure the absolute abundance of every unique TCRbeta CDR3 rearrangement. For each sample, productive Simpson clonality was calculated by taking the square root of Simpson's diversity index across productive rearrangements. The table was pulled from immuneACCESS by TCRdb, which kept in-frame rearrangements only. Such tables lose some clones; where checked, under half of the loss comes from unresolved V genes, and the rest has no known cause. Clone size and V and J calls were adopted from that table, with D and trimming inferred from the DNA. For this sample the table gives more than 150,000 clones, of which approximately 86% were detected only once. The top ten clones comprise 2.4% of the sample.

Notes on this clone: Its cognate antigen has yet to be identified. Qualities for individual bases were not recorded, and no much larger clone is one base off.

The origin of this receptor is a woman aged 70-85 years with acute or convalescent COVID-19. The sequencing input was peripheral blood.

The sequenced DNA is TGTGCCAGCCGGGGACTCGCCTCCTACGAGCAGTACGTC. This yields the protein CASRGLASYEQYV. Here the chain combines TRBV6-5 and TRBJ2-7, with TRBD2 as a weak D call on 6 bases. From cysteine to valine, the CDR3 is 13 amino acids long. The entry retains the CDR3 DNA only, 39 bases that are in frame from base 1. From a lookup of the germline V gene, CDR1 and CDR2 are MNHEY and SVGAGI. Trimming removed 8 bases from V and 0 bases from J, leaving 11 bases between the germline ends.